This TCR beta chain was obtained from a study of blood T cell repertoires in COVID-19. Using immunoSEQ multiplex PCR, the repertoire was profiled, and TCRdb retains in-frame clones only, with some absent. The data contain around 300,000 clones, more than 80% of them seen just once; the ten biggest clones take up roughly 3.7%. The CDR3 totals 12 residues. The trim removed 5 bases at V and 6 bases at J, leaving 0 bases unmatched. What was sequenced was peripheral blood. This rearrangement joins TRBV12-3 or TRBV12-4 to TRBJ1-5; 8 bases line up with TRBD1. This TCR was recovered from a woman aged 40 to 50 with acute or convalescent COVID-19. The CDR3 nucleotides are TGTGCCAGCAGTCAGGGGGCTCAGCCCCAGCATTTT. As protein: CASSQGAQPQHF.